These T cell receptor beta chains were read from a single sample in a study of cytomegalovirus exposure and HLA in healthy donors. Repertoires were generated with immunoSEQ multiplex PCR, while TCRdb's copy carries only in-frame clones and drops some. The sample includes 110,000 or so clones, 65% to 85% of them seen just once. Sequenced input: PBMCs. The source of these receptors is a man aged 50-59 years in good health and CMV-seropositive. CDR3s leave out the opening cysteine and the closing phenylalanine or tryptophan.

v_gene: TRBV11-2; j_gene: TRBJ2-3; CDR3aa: ASSPYLPDTQY
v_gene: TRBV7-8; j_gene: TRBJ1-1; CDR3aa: ASSLALRSGVGAF
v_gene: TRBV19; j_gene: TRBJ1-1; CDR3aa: ASSRGGVPNTEAF
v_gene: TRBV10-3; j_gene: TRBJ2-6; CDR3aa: ATLDRWASGANVLT
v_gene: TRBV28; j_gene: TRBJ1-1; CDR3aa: ASSVNSAYTEAF
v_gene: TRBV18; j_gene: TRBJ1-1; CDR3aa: ASSLGQMNTEAF
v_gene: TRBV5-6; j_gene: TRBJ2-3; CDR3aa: ASSWVYSTGIDTDTQY
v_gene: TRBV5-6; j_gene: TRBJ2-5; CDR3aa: ASSLGREAQY
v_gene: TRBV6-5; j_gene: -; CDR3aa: ASSYSTSFVSYEQY
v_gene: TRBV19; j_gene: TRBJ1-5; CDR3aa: ASSQQGQGNQPQH
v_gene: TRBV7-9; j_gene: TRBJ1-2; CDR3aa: ASSPRQGPNYGYT
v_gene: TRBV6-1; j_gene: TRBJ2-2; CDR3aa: AGSVRQNTGELF
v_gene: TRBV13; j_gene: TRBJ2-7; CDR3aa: ASSRSSGGAYEQY
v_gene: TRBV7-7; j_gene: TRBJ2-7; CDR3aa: ASSPSGQAYEQY
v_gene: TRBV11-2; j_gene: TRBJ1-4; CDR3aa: ASSLGTGFNEKLF
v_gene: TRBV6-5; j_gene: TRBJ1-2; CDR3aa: ASSPTDWYGYT
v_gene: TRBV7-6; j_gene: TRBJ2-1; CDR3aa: ASSPKREGANEQF
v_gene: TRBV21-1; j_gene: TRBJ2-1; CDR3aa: ASSIGGRGISYNEQF
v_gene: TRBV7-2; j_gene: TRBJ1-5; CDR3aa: ASSLDTGGQPQH
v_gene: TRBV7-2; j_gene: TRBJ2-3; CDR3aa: ASSRRTGSADTQY
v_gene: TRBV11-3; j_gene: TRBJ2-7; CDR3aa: ASSEQAVSSYEQY
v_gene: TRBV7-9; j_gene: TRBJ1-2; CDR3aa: SSSLATLGPTFSFYGYT
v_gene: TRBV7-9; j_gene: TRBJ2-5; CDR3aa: ASSKILETQY
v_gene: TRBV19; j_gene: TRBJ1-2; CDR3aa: ASRVQGAGGYT
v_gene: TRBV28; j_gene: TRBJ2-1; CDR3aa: ASSPTGTGMLDEQF
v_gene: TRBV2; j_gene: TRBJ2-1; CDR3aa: ASSLTGTRSYNEQF
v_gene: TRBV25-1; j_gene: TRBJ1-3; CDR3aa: ASSELGLGTSSGNTIY
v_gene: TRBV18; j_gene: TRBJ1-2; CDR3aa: ASSRDREDYGYT
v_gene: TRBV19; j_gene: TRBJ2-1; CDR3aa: ASSILDRGSNEQF
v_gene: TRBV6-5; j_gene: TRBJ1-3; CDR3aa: ASSSGGSLGNTIY
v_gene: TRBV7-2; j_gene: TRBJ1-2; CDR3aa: ASRPAGGGGGYT
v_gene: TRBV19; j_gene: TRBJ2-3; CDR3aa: ASRQVGDTQY
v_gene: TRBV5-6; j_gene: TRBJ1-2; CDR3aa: ASSGWGRRWSYT
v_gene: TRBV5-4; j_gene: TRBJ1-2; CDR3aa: ASSRPEGQGGYGYT
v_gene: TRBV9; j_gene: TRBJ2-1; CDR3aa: ASSGRVSVDEQF
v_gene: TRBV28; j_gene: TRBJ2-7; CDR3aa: ASSFLGDSEQY
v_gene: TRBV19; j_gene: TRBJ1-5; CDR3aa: ASSALPGQGVNQPQH
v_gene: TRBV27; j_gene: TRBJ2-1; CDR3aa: ASSLGLAGNNEQF
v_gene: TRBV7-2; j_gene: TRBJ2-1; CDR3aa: ASSIGTSGGGWNEQF
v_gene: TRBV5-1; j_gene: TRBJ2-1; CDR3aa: ASSRGLAGVQSYNEQF
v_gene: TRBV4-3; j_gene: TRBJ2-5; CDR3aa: ASSQAAQETQY
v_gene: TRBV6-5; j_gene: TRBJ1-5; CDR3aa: ASSYSGRGNQPQH
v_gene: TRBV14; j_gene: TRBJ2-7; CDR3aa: ASSQELAGVYEQY
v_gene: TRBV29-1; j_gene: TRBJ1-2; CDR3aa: SADRRLHSYT
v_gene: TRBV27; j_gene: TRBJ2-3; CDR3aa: ASSHVTGGDGTDTQY
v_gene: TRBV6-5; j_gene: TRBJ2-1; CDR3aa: ASSYLSGGARNEQF
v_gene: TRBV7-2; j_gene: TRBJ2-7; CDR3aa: ASSLAPGGYGQY
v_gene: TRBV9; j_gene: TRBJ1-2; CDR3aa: ASSVGGLQGALDGYT
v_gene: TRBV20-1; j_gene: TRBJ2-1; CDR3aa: SARVGAEQF
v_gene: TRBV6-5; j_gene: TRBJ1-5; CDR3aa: ASSSYAGDTQPQH
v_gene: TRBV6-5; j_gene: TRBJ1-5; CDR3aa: ASSPDREQPQH
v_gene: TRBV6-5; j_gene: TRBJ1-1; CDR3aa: ASSYRVTGYFTEAF
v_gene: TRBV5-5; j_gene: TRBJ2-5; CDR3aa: ASSLRRGQGQETQY
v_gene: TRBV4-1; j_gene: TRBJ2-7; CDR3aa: ASSQGLGAQAYEQY
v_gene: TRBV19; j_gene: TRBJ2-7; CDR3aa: ASSIAQGYEQY
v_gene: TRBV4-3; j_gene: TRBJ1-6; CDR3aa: ASSQRTGGSYNSPLH
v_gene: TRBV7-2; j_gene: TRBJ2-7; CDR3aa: ASSSGTVYEQY
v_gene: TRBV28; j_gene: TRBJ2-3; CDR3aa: ASRRDRRSTDTQY
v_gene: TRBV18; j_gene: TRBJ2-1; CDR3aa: ASSLLAGAYNEQF